The 5 T cell receptor beta chains presented below share a single source sample, sequenced in a study of post-analysis software for immune sequencing data. The antigens of these receptors remain unknown. Findings of the study overall: Comparison of patients with controls showed 4 to 6 TRBV segments more frequent in patients, TRBV5-6, TRBV5-1 and TRBV20-1 among them.

Built from TCR beta cDNA, the libraries had unique molecular identifiers in them. TCRdb called the PCR reads again in MiXCR, with one record for every CDR3 protein. The top ten clones hold roughly 12% of a sample with some 700,000 distinct CDR3 sequences, approximately 60% of them seen once. The sequenced sample consisted of blood. These TCRs come from a girl aged 2 to 10 with multiple sclerosis.

The table lists this clonotype with a few counts. This chain joins TRBV4-1 and TRBJ2-4; tentative D call: TRBD1 (5 bases). Germline V lookup: CDR1 MGHRA, CDR2 YSYEKL. This CDR3 contains 13 residues. V lost 0 bases, J lost 8 bases, and 8 bases lay in between. CDR3 loop: CASSQEQVDIQYF. As DNA, the CDR3 is TGCGCCAGCAGCCAAGAACAGGTTGACATTCAGTACTTC.

Comment on this clonotype: One junction end does not reproduce the germline sequence, and a read error may be involved. The rearrangement joins TRBV7-9 to TRBJ2-3; D remains ambiguous. Germline CDR1 and CDR2: SEHNR and FQNEAQ (reference sequence). This CDR3 region has 14 residues. The CDR3 protein is CAGSLAATGDPQYF. The CDR3 bases are TGTGCCGGCAGCTTAGCCGCAACTGGGGATCCGCAGTATTTT.

V and J are TRBV10-1 and TRBJ2-4; TRBD2 is a possible D gene (7 bases). The CDR3 extends over 20 amino acids. V was clipped by 0 bases and J by 0 bases, with 21 bases between them. Germline CDR1 WNHNN, CDR2 SYGVQD (reference sequence). The CDR3 loop is CASSESSDLGGPGAKNIQYF. The CDR3 DNA reads as TGCGCCAGCAGTGAGTCATCGGATTTGGGGGGGCCTGGAGCCAAAAACATTCAGTACTTC.

The chain links TRBV5-1 to TRBJ2-5; tentative D call: TRBD1 (5 bases). With the DNA end fitting TRBJ2-7 better, the J assignment may be wrong. The CDR3 runs to 14 residues. CDR1 and CDR2 (germline): SGHRS, YFSETQ. The CDR3 protein is CASSLAGRVGEQYF. CDR3 sequence (DNA): TGCGCCAGCAGCTTGGCAGGCAGGGTGGGCGAGCAGTACTTC.

V and J are TRBV27 and TRBJ2-3, with 9 bases matching TRBD1. The CDR3 has 16 residues. After removal of 7 bases from V and 4 bases from J, the junction contained 12 bases not matched to a gene. Germline lookup yields CDR1 MNHEY and CDR2 SMNVEV (reference sequence). Here the CDR3 reads CASNLWGTGPPDTQYF. The DNA of the CDR3 is TGTGCCAGCAACCTCTGGGGGACAGGGCCCCCAGATACGCAGTATTTT.